This TCR beta chain was sequenced for a study of cytomegalovirus exposure and HLA in healthy donors (dated by TCRdb to 2016 to 2017). About the study as a whole: An earlier analysis of approximately 600 of the donors reported more than 250 Gb of sequence data and more than 90 million unique TCR beta sequences from around 200 million T cells. Approximately 300 gigabases of sequencing data and around 80 million unique TCR sequences made up an early release that covered approximately 650 HLA-typed donors. Of the roughly 420 genotyped donors, less than 85% were placed in the genetic ancestry cluster associated with self-reported Caucasian donors. The study aimed to test whether signatures of past pathogen exposure could be identified by cataloging public T cell receptors. The T cell repertoires of several hundred subjects were profiled by immunosequencing and related to cytomegalovirus serostatus. Along with the approximately 670-subject first cohort, a separate validation cohort of around 110 different subjects was used. To predict cytomegalovirus infection status, the study combined high-throughput TCR immunosequencing, statistical association of individual TCRs with disease status, and machine learning. To study patterns of TCR occurrence, a later analysis re-analyzed previously published TCR beta repertoires from more than 550 donors and added high-resolution HLA genotyping. Rather than drawing on any new phenotypic data, the later analysis identified candidate immune exposures from TCR beta sequences and the way those sequences occurred across donors. To decide whether each TCR beta V gene segment behaved as functional or pseudogenic, an earlier analysis of several hundred of the donors relied on high-throughput TCR beta sequencing. Donor age, sex, ethnicity and CMV serostatus were compiled together with the repertoire data. A later genetic analysis took genome-wide SNP genotypes for about three fifths of the roughly 670 donors and used that subset as a discovery cohort. All discovery cohort repertoires had been generated on a single sequencing platform. HLA typing covered class I and class II loci at four-digit resolution. The number of donors typed differed by locus, with 629-630 for A, B, C, DRB1 and DQB1, more than 500 for DQA1, 600 to 610 for DPA1, and around 450 for DPB1. Roughly five DR-DQ haplotypes were treated as single units for association and clustering because of strong linkage in the cohort. Across 398 genotyped donors of the cohort, an average of roughly 200,000 unique TCR beta nucleotide sequences per donor were sequenced, and around 19% of those sequences were non-productive.

Details on this clone: It lacks a known antigen. The sample holds no much larger clone one base away, and base qualities are not on file.

The paper's findings and limits, for the study overall: A later genetic analysis reported fewer N-insertions in productive TCRs among donors in an Asian-associated ancestry cluster than the roughly 650-donor mean. In a later analysis, HLA-associated TCR beta chains showed more clonal expansion and lower generation probabilities than non-associated chains that were equally common. Because counts were too low, under 20 rarely observed V segments, including chromosome 9 orphons, were left out of the earlier analysis of approximately 580 of the donors. The cohort was sequenced for TCR beta chains only, and without alpha or paired-chain data the features that could be detected were limited. Linkage disequilibrium might explain the correlated functional status among segregating V segments, but an unknown experimental factor could not be excluded. Several of the top co-occurrence clusters appeared to be linked to parvovirus B19, influenza, CMV and Epstein-Barr virus, according to a later analysis. In a later genetic analysis, a missense DCLRE1C variant was associated with V-gene and J-gene trimming of TCR beta chains, and the association was replicated in an independent cohort. In vitro tests confirmed that a few of the cytomegalovirus-associated TCR beta chains recognize cytomegalovirus antigens. The sequencing pipeline was judged likely to have produced a cluster of highly shared sequence variants as a technical artifact. Because HLA typing was unavailable for some donors at each locus, only the typed subset was used in association tests. The classifier was reported to diagnose cytomegalovirus status with high specificity and sensitivity in both the original cohort and the validation cohort. A later analysis found that TCR association rates varied across HLA loci, with DRB1 alleles showing the most associated TCRs and HLA-C alleles the fewest. In an earlier analysis of more than 450 of the donors, most TCR beta V segments were observed in productive rearrangements about 87% or about 30% of the time, broadly matching IMGT annotations. Immune exposure information for the cohort was limited to CMV serostatus. According to the authors, the approach could potentially be generalized to other disease states and immunological phenotypes. A later analysis found that most CMV-associated TCR beta chains appeared HLA-restricted, with HLA associations seemingly driven largely by CMV exposure. Assigning TCR associations to individual alleles was difficult when HLA alleles, especially DR and DQ, strongly co-occurred. Sequencing depth was assumed to be roughly uniform across donors in the presence/absence analyses, though that assumption may not hold. Because the 87-base-pair reads could not distinguish some IMGT-functional V segments, including TRBV6-2 and TRBV6-3, those segments were excluded. Most TCR sequences were observed very rarely across donors, whereas some public TCRs were present in many individuals. The study gave a list of some 150 TCR beta chains associated with cytomegalovirus. A further reported finding was that TCR beta sequences accurately predicted the HLA-A and HLA-B alleles for most subjects in the first cohort. Specific HLA alleles were associated with 15,000 to 20,000 TCR beta sequences at a false discovery rate of 0.05 in a later analysis.

The cohort consisted of 670 or so healthy bone marrow donors. All cohort members were sampled while nominally healthy, although unrecorded immune exposures were likely present. The donor tested CMV seronegative and was one of the 352 seronegative cohort members. A peripheral blood sample was collected from each donor, and TCR beta sequencing was performed on peripheral blood mononuclear cells. The Qiagen DNeasy Blood Extraction Kit was used to extract genomic DNA from the blood cell samples. Libraries were constructed by the immunoSEQ multiplex PCR assay. A mixture of 60 forward primers for TCR Vbeta segments and 13 reverse primers for TCR Jbeta segments was used in the multiplex PCR. The CDR3 region of rearranged TCR beta genes was amplified from genomic DNA by a multiplex PCR assay. The amplified TCR beta libraries were sequenced on the Illumina HiSeq System as 87-base-pair reads. In the paper's pipeline: Across the 666 repertoires, a later analysis counted about 81 million unique TCR beta chains, 9.5 million to 13 million of which were shared by at least two donors. To remove PCR and sequencing errors, raw reads were error-corrected and collapsed into unique sequences using a nearest-neighbor algorithm that merged closely related sequences. V, D and J gene segments were assigned by aligning CDR3 sequences to IMGT reference sequences. For a sequence to be retained, a match of at least six nucleotides to both a V gene segment and a J gene segment was required. Rearrangements were called productive when the CDR3 lacked stop codons and stayed in frame with V and J; all others were non-productive. CDR3 was defined by IMGT convention, running from the second conserved V-encoded cysteine to the conserved J-encoded phenylalanine. Sequences without an unambiguous match to a single V gene segment were excluded from the earlier analysis of about 640 of the donors. An earlier analysis of 587 of the donors classified V segments as functional when productive rearrangements were above 56.7% and as segregating when the standard deviation between donors was above 5%. A statistical classification framework was developed to diagnose cytomegalovirus status using the catalog of TCR beta chain sequences. In a later analysis, TCR nucleotide sequences were compared against IMGT/GENE-DB human TR gene sequences so that V and J genes could be assigned. The TCRdist pipeline was used in a later analysis to assign CDR3 sequences and most-parsimonious VDJ recombination scenarios. In a later analysis, each TCR beta chain was defined by its CDR3 amino acid sequence together with its V-gene family, and reads without a unique V-gene family were excluded. In a later analysis, around 600 highly shared, low-generation-probability nucleotide sequences were removed to address suspected cross-contamination and a sequencing artifact. For each public chain, a later analysis derived a clonal expansion index from normalized ranks of inferred template counts within each repertoire. A later analysis computed generation probabilities with a VDJ recombination model fitted to out-of-frame rearrangements, and checked the results against IGoR. In a later analysis, hypergeometric tests were used to score TCR-TCR, TCR-HLA and TCR-CMV co-occurrence, with a repertoire-size bias correction applied to TCR pairs. False discovery rates were estimated in a later analysis by permuting HLA or CMV assignments 20 times. In a later analysis, co-occurring TCRs were grouped with DBSCAN, and TCRdist sequence similarity was added when clustering was performed within HLA-allele-positive subsets. Repertoires with fewer than 30,000 or more than 120,000 public chains were left out of co-occurrence clustering, as were five repertoires with anomalous nucleotide sharing. In TCRdb, the immuneACCESS table is reduced to in-frame sequences with V and J assigned. These tables do not hold every clone; where another copy was compared, an unresolved V gene accounts for under half, and the others remain unexplained. That table gives V, J and clone size, and the DNA gave D and trimming. The sample data list around 120,000 clones, and around a tenth of these were observed just once. Together, the top ten hold approximately 3% of the sample.

Looking up the germline V gene yields CDR1 MNHEY and CDR2 SVGAGI. V has 0 bases trimmed and J has 4 bases trimmed; junction bases matching no gene number 3. Inclusive of the bounding cysteine and phenylalanine, the CDR3 is 16 residues long. Solely the CDR3 DNA is kept, with 48 bases framed from the first base. The V and J genes are TRBV6-5 and TRBJ2-2, and 9 bases in between align with TRBD2. The specimen was PBMCs. The receptor was isolated from a young man in good health and CMV-seronegative. CDR3 loop: CASSYSTSGSTGELFF. The nucleotide sequence reads as follows: TGTGCCAGCAGTTACTCGACTAGCGGCTCCACCGGGGAGCTGTTTTTT.